This T cell receptor (beta chain) stems from a study of cytomegalovirus exposure and HLA in healthy donors. General study findings and limits: The authors enumerated 150 to 200 TCR beta chains as linked to cytomegalovirus.

Germline assignment: CDR1 SEHNR and CDR2 FQNEAQ (reference sequence). CDR3 size: 11 residues. Between the trimmed V and J ends, which lost 2 bases and 16 bases, there was a span of 9 bases. A word on this clone: The antigen is undetermined.

The PCR had 60 Vbeta and 13 Jbeta primers. This table comes from immunoSEQ multiplex PCR, and its TCRdb copy is limited to in-frame clones, with some not included. Among 150,000 to 200,000 clones listed, roughly three quarters were seen once. The sequence was collected from a woman in her 30s in good health and CMV-seropositive. V usage is TRBV7-9 and J usage is TRBJ1-6; unclear D gene. Sequenced input: PBMCs. The CDR3 sequence is CASSLNGPLHF. The DNA for the CDR3 is TGTGCCAGCAGCTTAAACGGTCCTCTCCACTTT.